The source of this T cell receptor (beta chain) is a study of blood T cells in healthy people across ages. Looking at the study overall: Template switching captured about one barcoded beta molecule per two T cells.

This clonotype was counted at least ten times. Trimming removed 5 bases from V and 5 bases from J, with 15 bases in between. The CDR3 is 14 amino acids. With a J-beta primer mix and a sample-barcoded 5' primer, a second PCR ran 7 to 11 cycles. TCRdb re-analysed the 5' RACE reads in MiXCR, keeping a single row per CDR3 protein. The sample carries roughly 1.5 million distinct CDR3 sequences, about 42% recorded once. Sequenced sample: blood. The genes are TRBV12-3 or TRBV12-4 and TRBJ2-5; possible D gene TRBD2, 6 bases. The sequence came from a young woman in good health. The chain's CDR3 is CASSELPGVETQYF. The DNA for the CDR3 is TGTGCCAGCAGTGAACTTCCGGGAGTTGAGACCCAGTACTTC.